This T cell receptor (beta chain) comes out of a study of cytomegalovirus exposure and HLA in healthy donors. On the study more broadly: Prior work identified 100 million to 130 million unique TCR beta sequences in 150 million to 200 million T cells.

With 5 bases removed from V and 7 bases from J, the gap between germline ends came to 18 bases. This CDR3 is 15 amino acids long. Looked up from germline, CDR1 is SGHNT and CDR2 is YENEEA. Vbeta (60) and Jbeta (13) primers were used in the PCR. Original data processing: Later analysis identified 65 million to 80 million unique TCR beta chains, 9 million to 13 million shared. Data came from immunoSEQ multiplex PCR; TCRdb stores just in-frame clones and leaves some out. V and J calls and clone size are as listed in that table; D and trimming were resolved from the DNA. The table records about 250,000 clones, approximately 78% of them present only once. The study's findings and limits: Presence/absence comparisons presumed near-even sequencing depth among donors. Available immune exposure information was restricted to CMV serostatus only.

Comments on this clone: Its antigen is not known.

This TCR was recovered from a boy younger than 18 in good health and CMV-seronegative. The sample consisted of PBMCs. V usage is TRBV11-3 and J usage is TRBJ2-1; perhaps TRBD1 as D (6 bases). CDR3 residues: CASSADGQLWNEQFF. The DNA for the CDR3 is TGTGCCAGCAGCGCGGACGGACAGCTTTGGAATGAGCAGTTCTTC.